This TCR beta chain originates from a study of T cell changes during pregnancy in multiple sclerosis. Losses at the gene ends were 5 bases for V and 1 base for J; bases not matched to a gene: 8. CDR1 is SQVTM and CDR2 is ANQGSEA in the germline V gene. CDR3 length equals 15 residues. Only in-frame clones appear in the TCRdb table, and some are missing; sequencing was by immunoSEQ multiplex PCR. The repertoire has 40,000 to 55,000 clones, 85% to 90% of them found once; the top ten carry roughly 4.5%. This TCR came from a female donor in good health, enrolled as a control in a pregnancy study. The chain combines TRBV29-1 with TRBJ1-1; 9 bases fit TRBD1. The specimen was peripheral blood, collected in the second trimester of pregnancy. CDR3 nucleotide sequence: TGCAGCGTTAGTAAGGGACAGGGCAGGAACACTGAAGCTTTCTTT. Translation: CSVSKGQGRNTEAFF.